What follows is one TCR beta chain and its context. This CDR3 region has 13 residues. V shed 3 bases and J shed 4 bases, with 9 bases lying between them. CDR1 is KGHSH and CDR2 is LQKENI in the germline V gene. This sample was taken from a study of blood T cell repertoires in COVID-19. Sequencing used immunoSEQ multiplex PCR; TCRdb keeps in-frame clones, though not all of them. Among some 200,000 clones listed, about 95% were seen once. The TCR was taken from a man aged 25-45 years with COVID-19, enrolled during active disease. V usage is TRBV18 and J usage is TRBJ1-1, with a weak D call TRBD1 (5 bases). Sequences were obtained from peripheral blood. The CDR3 here is CASSPYRGTEAFF. DNA of the CDR3: TGTGCCAGCTCACCCTATAGGGGCACTGAAGCTTTCTTT.